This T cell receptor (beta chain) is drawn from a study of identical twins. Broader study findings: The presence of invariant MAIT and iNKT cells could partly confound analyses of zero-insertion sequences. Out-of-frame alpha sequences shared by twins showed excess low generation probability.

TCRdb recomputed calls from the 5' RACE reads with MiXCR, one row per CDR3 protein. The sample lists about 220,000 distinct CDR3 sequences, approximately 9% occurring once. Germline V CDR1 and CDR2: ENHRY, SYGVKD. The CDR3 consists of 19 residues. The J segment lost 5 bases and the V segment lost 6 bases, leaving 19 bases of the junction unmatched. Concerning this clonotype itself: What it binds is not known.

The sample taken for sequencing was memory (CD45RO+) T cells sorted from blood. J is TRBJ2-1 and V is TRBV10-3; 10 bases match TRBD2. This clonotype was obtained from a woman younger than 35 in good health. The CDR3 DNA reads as TGTGCCATCAGGGGATACTCGGGTTTCACTAGCGGGATCCACAATGAGCAGTTCTTC. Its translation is CAIRGYSGFTSGIHNEQFF.